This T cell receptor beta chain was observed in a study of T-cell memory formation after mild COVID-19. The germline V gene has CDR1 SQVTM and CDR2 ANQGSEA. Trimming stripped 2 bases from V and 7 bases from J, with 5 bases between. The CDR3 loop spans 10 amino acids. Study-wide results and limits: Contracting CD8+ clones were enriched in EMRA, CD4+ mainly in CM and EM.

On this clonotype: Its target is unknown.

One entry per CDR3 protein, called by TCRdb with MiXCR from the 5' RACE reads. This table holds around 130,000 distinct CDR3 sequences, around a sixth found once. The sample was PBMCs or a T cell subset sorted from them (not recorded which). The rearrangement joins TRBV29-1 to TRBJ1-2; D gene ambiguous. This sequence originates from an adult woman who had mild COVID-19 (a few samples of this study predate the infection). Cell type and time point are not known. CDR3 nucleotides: TGCAGCGTTGAATGGTTTGGCTACACCTTC. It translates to CSVEWFGYTF.